The text below deals with one T cell receptor beta chain. This sample was taken from a study of radiation and T cells in renal cell carcinoma. Germline V gene sequence: CDR1 MNHNS, CDR2 SASEGT. The CDR3 contains 14 residues. Trimming took 11 bases from V and 4 from J; bases not matched to a gene: 13. Repertoires were generated with immunoSEQ multiplex PCR, while TCRdb's copy carries only in-frame clones and drops some. Here the sample spans some 120,000 clones, around 85% being singletons. The time point was: blood 2 weeks post-SBRT. Treatment specified: 15 Gy SBRT to primary tumor, nephrectomy 4 weeks later.

The chain has TRBV6-1 and TRBJ1-1; 7 positions match TRBD1. The specimen comprised blood, sampled from a patient whose treatment included radiotherapy and nephrectomy. This clonotype originated in a middle-aged man with renal cell carcinoma. CDR3 amino acids: CASSTQGDSTEAFF. In nucleotides, the CDR3 is TGTGCCTCTTCCACCCAGGGGGATAGCACTGAAGCTTTCTTT.